This T cell receptor (beta chain) appears in the sequencing data of a study of blood T cell repertoires in COVID-19. Study-wide background: The origin of the acute and convalescent COVID-19 samples was the United States, Italy and Spain. PBMCs, B-cell-depleted T cells, or T cells provided the cDNA or gDNA that made up the material.

Under the authors' procedure: Estimation of nucleated cell counts relied on the amplification of reference gene primers. Sequencing was performed with immunoSEQ multiplex PCR; in TCRdb, only in-frame clones are kept and a portion is missing. For V, J and clone size, that table is used; D and trimming come from the DNA. The repertoire consists of about 200,000 clones, with 80% to 90% occurring once and the leading ten covering about 3.8%. CDR1 is LGHDT and CDR2 is YNNKEL in the germline V gene (reference sequence). V was pared by 4 bases and J by 1 base, with 8 bases between. The CDR3 extends over 13 amino acids. Participants had their cohort set by participant-reported clinical history.

Input material: PBMCs or T cells enriched from blood (not recorded which). The TCR comes from a woman aged 40 to 50 with acute COVID-19. The gene calls are TRBV3-1 (or the pseudogene TRBV3-2) and TRBJ2-7; possibly TRBD2 for D (5 bases). The DNA for the CDR3 is TGTGCCAGCAGCCTAGGACTTTCCTACGAGCAGTACTTC. Protein: CASSLGLSYEQYF.